This T cell receptor beta chain was captured by sequencing in a study of cytomegalovirus exposure and HLA in healthy donors. Whole-study context: Earlier sequencing of 200 million or so T cells yielded 120 million or so unique TCR beta sequences. Inside one of the first data releases sat 85 million or so unique TCRs taken from HLA-typed donors.

A multiplex PCR was run with 60 Vbeta primers and 13 Jbeta primers. The assay was immunoSEQ multiplex PCR, and TCRdb's table has in-frame clones only and misses some. The table includes some 190,000 clones, approximately 77% detected once. Study results and caveats: From TCR beta sequences, most subjects' HLA-A and HLA-B alleles were reportedly predicted accurately. Apart from CMV serostatus, no immune exposure information was available.

CDR1 and CDR2 from the germline V gene are SGHRS and YFSETQ. This CDR3 is built from 16 residues. The V end lost 4 bases, the J end lost 2 bases, and 18 bases lay between the germline ends. Turning to this clone: The antigen is unknown.

Material: PBMCs. The V gene is TRBV5-1, the J gene TRBJ2-5; D gene unclear. The TCR comes from a middle-aged man in good health and CMV-seropositive. DNA of the CDR3: TGCGCCAGCAGCAAGACTTACTACCCTGGACAAGAGACCCAGTACTTC. The encoded protein is CASSKTYYPGQETQYF.